This TCR beta chain came from a study of memory B cells and T cells in multiple sclerosis. Germline assignment: CDR1 SNHLY and CDR2 FYNNEI. CDR3 length: 14 residues. The ends were cut back, 3 bases at V and 4 bases at J, with 10 bases in the middle. Remarks on this clone: Its antigen is currently unknown.

Sequenced by immunoSEQ multiplex PCR; TCRdb stores in-frame clones only, minus some. The repertoire holds 30,000 to 40,000 clones, approximately 85% seen once, with 2% to 3% in the top ten. CFSE-dim autoproliferating and CFSE-high non-proliferating T cells from unstimulated culture were sequenced separately. Cultures began with 45 million to 60 million CFSE-labeled PBMCs, unstimulated for 7 to 8 days, with replicate wells pooled. V gene TRBV2 combines with J gene TRBJ1-5, with D unresolved. The sequence came from a human donor with multiple sclerosis. The sample was PBMCs from blood kept in culture. As DNA, the CDR3 is TGTGCCAGCAGTGATTCCTACCCAAATCAGCCCCAGCATTTT. Translated: CASSDSYPNQPQHF.